This TCR beta chain was identified in a study of cytomegalovirus exposure and HLA in healthy donors. The CDR3 is 14 residues long. Germline V gene lookup returns CDR1 LNHDA and CDR2 SQIVND (reference sequence). V was pared by 2 bases and J by 9 bases, with 6 bases of the junction left unmatched. 13 Jbeta primers and 60 Vbeta primers were used for the PCR. Assay: immunoSEQ multiplex PCR; the TCRdb copy retains only in-frame clones and omits some. The sample yields approximately 190,000 clones, about four fifths seen once. Sequenced input: PBMCs. The receptor was isolated from a woman between 50 and 59 years old in good health and CMV-seropositive. This chain joins TRBV19 and TRBJ2-4; 8 bases align to TRBD1. CDR3 residues: CASSIQGARSIQYF. The CDR3 bases are TGTGCCAGTAGTATACAGGGGGCGCGAAGCATTCAGTACTTC.